Listed below are T cell receptor beta chains from one sample, sequenced in a study of human T cells and chemical hapten exposure. TCRdb re-called the RACE reads with MiXCR, one entry per CDR3 protein. The sample consists of about 400,000 distinct CDR3 sequences, more than 5% of them appearing once. The material sequenced was whole blood, taken in connection with sensitization to the hapten diphenylcyclopropenone (DPC). The receptor source for this set is a woman aged 18-35 years with alopecia areata. Some clones in this sample may be carry-over from other donors' samples. The CDR3 runs from the conserved cysteine through the conserved F or W. A D gene is named only where the DNA matches it firmly. Clone size appears in some rows only: once, few, many, or a class for an expanded clone.

D: TRBD2; size: many; V: TRBV28; J: TRBJ2-1; CDR3: CASSLLAGVGSYNEQFF; DNA: TGTGCCAGCAGTTTGCTAGCGGGGGTAGGCTCCTACAATGAGCAGTTCTTC
D: -; size: -; V: TRBV6-5; J: TRBJ1-2; CDR3: CASSYSGRGSRGYTF; DNA: TGTGCCAGCAGTTACTCAGGCAGGGGTTCTCGCGGCTACACCTTC
D: -; size: few; V: TRBV6-2/TRBV6-3; J: TRBJ1-1; CDR3: CASSTWYRVRNTEAFF; DNA: TGTGCCAGCAGTACGTGGTACCGGGTCCGGAACACTGAAGCTTTCTTT
D: -; size: -; V: TRBV24-1; J: TRBJ2-1; CDR3: CATSDLGGGEQFF; DNA: TGTGCCACCAGTGATCTGGGGGGTGGTGAGCAGTTCTTC
D: TRBD1; size: -; V: TRBV9; J: TRBJ1-5; CDR3: CASIRPNRGPRPFVENQPQHF; DNA: TGTGCCAGCATCAGGCCAAACAGGGGGCCACGGCCCTTCGTGGAAAATCAGCCCCAGCATTTT
D: TRBD1; size: -; V: TRBV13; J: TRBJ1-1; CDR3: CASSLNPGQGAFF; DNA: TGTGCCAGCAGCTTAAATCCGGGACAGGGGGCTTTCTTT
D: -; size: -; V: TRBV14; J: TRBJ2-1; CDR3: CASGNLLGGRNEQFF; DNA: TGTGCCAGCGGGAATCTACTGGGGGGCCGCAATGAGCAGTTCTTC
D: TRBD2; size: -; V: TRBV3-1; J: TRBJ2-7; CDR3: CASSHGGIDYEQYF; DNA: TGTGCCAGCAGCCACGGGGGGATTGACTACGAGCAGTACTTC
D: TRBD1; size: many; V: TRBV4-3; J: TRBJ1-1; CDR3: CASSPTGDYDTEAFF; DNA: TGCGCCAGCAGCCCGACAGGGGACTACGACACTGAAGCTTTCTTT
D: -; size: many; V: TRBV20-1; J: TRBJ1-5; CDR3: CSALKGVIRNQPQHF; DNA: TGCAGTGCTCTGAAAGGGGTAATTCGCAATCAGCCCCAGCATTTT
D: -; size: many; V: TRBV7-6; J: TRBJ1-1; CDR3: CASSGDFDTSEAFF; DNA: TGTGCCAGCAGCGGGGACTTTGATACTTCTGAAGCTTTCTTT
D: TRBD1; size: -; V: TRBV4-3; J: TRBJ1-1; CDR3: CASSWGQPNTEAFF; DNA: TGCGCCAGCAGCTGGGGACAGCCGAACACTGAAGCTTTCTTT
D: -; size: few; V: TRBV5-4; J: TRBJ2-7; CDR3: CASSLMGGDEQYF; DNA: TGTGCCAGCAGCTTGATGGGGGGTGACGAGCAGTACTTC
D: -; size: -; V: TRBV6-2/TRBV6-3; J: TRBJ2-2; CDR3: CASVQGVKTGELFF; DNA: TGTGCCAGCGTACAGGGCGTAAAGACCGGGGAGCTGTTTTTT
D: -; size: -; V: TRBV24-1; J: TRBJ1-1; CDR3: CATTFRSGGFEAFF; DNA: TGTGCCACTACCTTCAGAAGCGGGGGGTTTGAAGCTTTCTTT
D: TRBD1; size: few; V: TRBV28; J: TRBJ1-2; CDR3: CASSLPRTGIYGYTF; DNA: TGTGCCAGCAGTTTACCCCGGACAGGGATCTATGGCTACACCTTC
D: -; size: many; V: TRBV18; J: TRBJ1-6; CDR3: CASSQSSVGNSPLHF; DNA: TGTGCCAGCTCACAAAGTTCGGTGGGGAATTCACCCCTCCACTTT
D: -; size: -; V: TRBV4-2; J: TRBJ1-2; CDR3: CASSQAGRENYGYTF; DNA: TGTGCCAGCAGCCAAGCGGGACGGGAGAACTATGGCTACACCTTC
D: -; size: few; V: TRBV4-1; J: TRBJ1-6; CDR3: CASSQEGRVGGNSPLHF; DNA: TGCGCCAGCAGCCAAGAAGGCAGGGTGGGAGGAAATTCACCCCTCCACTTT
D: -; size: many; V: TRBV3-1; J: TRBJ1-6; CDR3: CASSLGSDSPLHF; DNA: TGTGCCAGCAGCCTTGGGTCGGATTCACCCCTCCACTTT
D: -; size: many; V: TRBV12-3/TRBV12-4; J: TRBJ1-2; CDR3: CASRGADYGYTF; DNA: TGTGCCAGCAGAGGGGCTGACTATGGCTACACCTTC
D: TRBD2; size: -; V: TRBV20-1; J: TRBJ2-3; CDR3: CSATSSGGVTDTQYF; DNA: TGCAGTGCCACGAGTAGCGGGGGGGTCACAGATACGCAGTATTTT